This entry lists 31 T cell receptor beta chains sequenced from one sample in a study of CD4 T cells in relation to SARS-CoV-2 and coronaviruses. Unexposed donor CD4+ T cells date from 2011-2018, before the COVID-19 pandemic. CD4+ T cells were isolated from the cells after around 10 days of culture. These receptors lack a known antigen. The data were produced by immunoSEQ multiplex PCR, yet TCRdb's version contains in-frame clones alone and is incomplete. The top ten hold roughly 23% of the sample, which has 26,000 or so clones, about 70% seen once. Source material: CD4+ T cells from PBMCs, cultured in vitro. Every receptor here comes from a human donor in good health.

The chain uses TRBV30 and TRBJ2-7; 9 nucleotides agree with TRBD2. The CDR3 loop spans 13 amino acids. Germline V gene lookup returns CDR1 GTSNPN and CDR2 SVGIG (reference sequence). V shed 4 bases and J 5 bases; nucleotides not matched to a gene: 6. The chain's CDR3 is CAWTPSGNHEQYF. CDR3 DNA: TGTGCCTGGACCCCTAGCGGGAACCACGAGCAGTACTTC.

This clone has only one observation. The chain links TRBV5-1 to TRBJ2-5; D gene uncertain. Germline lookup yields CDR1 SGHRS and CDR2 YFSETQ. This CDR3 region has 12 residues. V was cut by 1 base and J by 0 bases, with 1 base left in between. As DNA, the CDR3 is TGCGCCAGCAGCTTGTACCAAGAGACCCAGTACTTC. Encoded protein: CASSLYQETQYF.

The chain joins TRBV4-3 to TRBJ1-6; tentatively, D is TRBD1 (6 bases). Per germline, CDR1 LGHNA and CDR2 YSLEER. The germline V and J ends were trimmed by 1 base and 8 bases, with 9 bases remaining between them. CDR3 length: 14 residues. CDR3 DNA: TGCGCCAGCAGCCAAGTCAACAGGGATTCACCCCTCCACTTT. Translation gives CASSQVNRDSPLHF.

In its sample, this clone was seen a few times. The rearrangement uses TRBV6-2 or TRBV6-3 and TRBJ2-5; TRBD1 matches at 7 bases. The CDR3 is 14 residues long. Per germline, CDR1 MNHEY and CDR2 SVGEGT. Unmatched junction bases numbered 5, after V lost 6 bases and J lost 1 base. The CDR3 nucleotides are TGTGCCAGCAGCTCCGGACAGGCCCAAGAGACCCAGTACTTC. Protein sequence: CASSSGQAQETQYF.

The chain joins TRBV6-5 to TRBJ2-5, with D uncertain. The CDR3 is 15 amino acids. Trimming shortened V by 7 bases and J by 4 bases, and 19 bases separated the two germline ends. CDR1 MNHEY and CDR2 SVGAGI come from the germline V gene. The CDR3 region is CASTRGASPRETQYF. The CDR3 DNA reads TGTGCCAGCACCCGTGGAGCTTCACCAAGAGAGACCCAGTACTTC.

This rearrangement joins TRBV11-3 to TRBJ2-2; the D is unclear. Per germline, CDR1 SGHNT and CDR2 YENEEA. The V gene lost 2 bases and the J gene lost 6 bases, with 1 base spanning the gap. The CDR3 runs to 11 residues. The CDR3 DNA sequence: TGTGCCAGCAGCTTATCCGGGGAGCTGTTTTTT. It encodes CASSLSGELFF.

This clone was counted once. The V gene is TRBV7-7, the J gene TRBJ2-1; tentative D call: TRBD2 (5 bases). V was cut by 1 base and J by 5 bases, with 9 bases left in between. This CDR3 contains 14 residues. The germline V gene encodes CDR1 SSHAT and CDR2 FNYEAQ (reference sequence). CDR3 in amino acids: CASSLGGINNEQFF. CDR3 bases: TGTGCCAGCAGCTTAGGAGGGATAAACAATGAGCAGTTCTTC.

This clone came up a few times. V usage is TRBV5-1 and J usage is TRBJ2-2; possible D gene TRBD1, 5 bases. The V and J ends lost 6 bases and 3 bases respectively, with 15 bases between them. Germline CDR1 reads SGHRS; CDR2 reads YFSETQ. The CDR3 sequence is 15 residues long. The CDR3 reads CASTIGPRDTGELFF. The CDR3 DNA sequence: TGCGCCAGCACGATAGGACCCAGGGACACCGGGGAGCTGTTTTTT.

This clone has a handful of counts. The chain links TRBV7-9 to TRBJ2-3; 10 bases are shared with TRBD2. Germline V gene lookup returns CDR1 SEHNR and CDR2 FQNEAQ (reference sequence). The CDR3 is 16 residues long. V lost 5 bases and J lost 1; bases outside the gene matches: 6. The CDR3, as DNA: TGTGCCAGCAGCGAAAGACTAGCGGGTCGCACAGATACGCAGTATTTT. As protein: CASSERLAGRTDTQYF.

The CDR3 region is CASSPGKQGDSPLHF. DNA for the CDR3: TGTGCCAGCTCACCCGGGAAGCAAGGGGATTCACCCCTCCACTTT. The chain uses TRBV18 and TRBJ1-6; maybe TRBD1 (5 bases). The CDR3 totals 15 residues. Germline assignment: CDR1 KGHSH and CDR2 LQKENI. V was pared by 3 bases and J by 8 bases, with 14 bases between.

The gene calls are TRBV6-2 or TRBV6-3 and TRBJ2-7; no firm D call. V was shortened by 2 bases and J by 4 bases, with 6 bases between the two germline ends. CDR1 is MNHEY, CDR2 SVGEGT, per germline. There are 12 residues in the CDR3. CDR3 loop: CASSYPSYEQYF. CDR3 nucleotides: TGTGCCAGCAGTTACCCGAGTTACGAGCAGTACTTC.

This clone appeared once. The rearrangement links TRBV7-9 to TRBJ2-2; D is undetermined. The V end was cut by 5 bases, the J end by 0 bases, with 13 bases between. The CDR3 covers 16 residues. Germline V gene lookup returns CDR1 SEHNR and CDR2 FQNEAQ (reference sequence). The CDR3 nucleotides are TGTGCCAGCAGCCCACGGGCAGACGCGAACACCGGGGAGCTGTTTTTT. This gives the protein CASSPRADANTGELFF.

The chain recombines TRBV19 with TRBJ1-1; D not resolved. V was clipped by 5 bases and J by 1 base, with 11 bases between them. Germline V gene lookup returns CDR1 LNHDA and CDR2 SQIVND (reference sequence). The CDR3 runs 14 residues. In DNA form, the CDR3 reads TGTGCCAGTAGTCCCAGACGGGAGAACACTGAAGCTTTCTTT. This gives the protein CASSPRRENTEAFF.

The V call is TRBV18, the J call TRBJ2-7; D uncertain. Looked up from germline, CDR1 is KGHSH and CDR2 is LQKENI. The CDR3 consists of 11 residues. V lost 3 bases and J lost 4, with 4 bases in between. CDR3 amino acids: CASSPQYEQYF. CDR3 DNA: TGTGCCAGCTCACCTCAATACGAGCAGTACTTC. The entire variable domain, with the rest obtained from reference TRBV18 and TRBJ2-7, is as follows: NAGVMQNPRHLVRRRGQEARLRCSPMKGHSHVYWYRQLPEEGLKFMVYLQKENIIDESGMPKERFSAEFPKEGPSILRIQQVVRGDSAAYFCASSPQYEQYFGPGTRLTVT.

This chain connects TRBV18 to TRBJ2-5; D gene uncertain. Germline V gives CDR1 KGHSH, CDR2 LQKENI. V lost 3 bases and J lost 5, with 10 bases in between. This CDR3 has 13 residues. The DNA of the CDR3 is TGTGCCAGCTCACCTCGGAATGGTGAGACCCAGTACTTC. Translating gives CASSPRNGETQYF.

The chain combines TRBV11-3 with TRBJ2-2; tentatively, D is TRBD1 (6 bases). Looked up from germline, CDR1 is SGHNT and CDR2 is YENEEA. This CDR3 comprises 14 residues. Trimming removed 4 bases from V and 1 base from J, with 7 bases in between. CDR3 nucleotide sequence: TGTGCCAGCAGCTCGGGACAGAACACCGGGGAGCTGTTTTTT. Amino acid sequence: CASSSGQNTGELFF.

The gene calls are TRBV4-3 and TRBJ2-7, with D possibly being TRBD2 (7 bases). CDR1 LGHNA and CDR2 YSLEER come from the germline V gene. This CDR3 spans 16 amino acids. Trimming took off 1 base at V and 2 bases at J, with 15 bases between the two ends. The CDR3 region is CASSQVGGGRTYEQYF. In DNA, the CDR3 is TGCGCCAGCAGCCAAGTAGGGGGGGGAAGGACCTACGAGCAGTACTTC.

The V and J genes are TRBV5-1 and TRBJ2-7; D tentatively reads TRBD1 or TRBD2 (5 bases each). The V gene lost 5 bases and the J gene lost 6 bases, with 24 bases spanning the gap. CDR1 SGHRS and CDR2 YFSETQ come from the germline V gene. The CDR3 sequence is 16 residues long. The CDR3 reads CASRPGTPGAGSEQYF. CDR3 in DNA: TGCGCCAGCAGGCCCGGAACCCCCGGGGCTGGAAGCGAGCAGTACTTC.

The chain is built from TRBV5-8 and TRBJ1-5; D is possibly TRBD1 (5 bases). This CDR3 region has 13 residues. Trimming pared 6 bases from V and 5 bases from J, leaving 12 bases between. Germline V CDR1 and CDR2: SGHTS, YDEGEE. Here the CDR3 DNA reads TGTGCCAGCACCAGACAGAGAGATCAGCCCCAGCATTTT. Translating it yields CASTRQRDQPQHF.

The CDR3 loop is CAIMRQFNYGYTF. CDR3 DNA sequence: TGTGCCATCATGAGACAGTTTAACTATGGCTACACCTTC. This chain connects TRBV6-5 to TRBJ1-2, with a tentative D call TRBD1 (5 bases). Trimming removed 10 bases at V and 1 base at J, with 13 bases between. The CDR3 extends over 13 amino acids. Looked up from germline, CDR1 is MNHEY and CDR2 is SVGAGI.

CDR3: CASSLSTHKDTQYF. CDR3 sequence (DNA): TGTGCCAGCAGCTTAAGTACGCACAAGGATACGCAGTATTTT. V and J are TRBV7-2 and TRBJ2-3; D remains unclear. V lost 2 bases to trimming and J lost 6 bases, with 12 bases between them. This CDR3 has 14 residues. The V gene's germline CDR1 is SGHTA and CDR2 FQGNSA.

The chain combines TRBV16 with TRBJ1-5; weak D call: TRBD1 (5 bases). Trimming took 4 bases from V and 2 from J, leaving 9 bases between them. This CDR3 contains 14 residues. Germline CDR1 is KGHSY and CDR2 is FQNENV. This CDR3 reads CASSPLGRNQPQHF. The DNA of the CDR3 is TGTGCCAGCAGCCCTCTGGGGCGCAATCAGCCCCAGCATTTT.

The rearrangement joins TRBV5-1 to TRBJ1-2, with 7 bases that match TRBD1. This CDR3 comprises 15 residues. With 4 bases clipped from V and 1 base from J, the junction kept 7 bases outside the gene matches. Germline CDR1 and CDR2: SGHRS and YFSETQ. As DNA, the CDR3 is TGCGCCAGCAGCGGGGGACAGCCGATTAACTATGGCTACACCTTC. Encoded protein: CASSGGQPINYGYTF.

The V gene is TRBV5-1, the J gene TRBJ1-3; 7 bases agree with TRBD1. CDR1 is SGHRS and CDR2 is YFSETQ in the germline V gene. This CDR3 comprises 17 residues. Trimming took 0 bases from V and 0 from J; bases not matched to a gene: 6. CDR3 residues: CASSLEGTAVSGNTIYF. The CDR3 region has the DNA TGCGCCAGCAGCTTGGAGGGGACAGCTGTCTCTGGAAACACCATATATTTT.

This sequence joins TRBV30 and TRBJ1-2, with unresolved D. This CDR3 is built from 12 residues. Deletions cut 2 bases from V and 1 base from J, with 5 bases between. Germline CDR1 is GTSNPN and CDR2 is SVGIG (reference sequence). The CDR3 bases are TGTGCCTGGAGTAGGATTAACTATGGCTACACCTTC. Translated, it gives CAWSRINYGYTF.

The V gene is TRBV5-6, the J gene TRBJ1-2; 11 bases are a match to TRBD1. CDR1 is SGHDT, CDR2 YYEEEE, per germline. J gave up 2 bases and V 4 bases, and 7 bases lay outside the gene matches. CDR3 length: 16 amino acids. In nucleotides, the CDR3 is TGTGCCAGCAGCGCTGGGACAGGGGGTGTGAACTATGGCTACACCTTC. This sequence encodes CASSAGTGGVNYGYTF.

The chain employs TRBV5-1 and TRBJ2-1; 10 bases agree with TRBD2. The J segment lost 9 bases and the V segment lost 3 bases, leaving 12 bases of the junction unmatched. Germline CDR1 and CDR2: SGHRS and YFSETQ. There are 16 residues in the CDR3. CDR3 in DNA: TGCGCCAGCAGCTATTTCAGGACTAGCGGAAAGACTGAGCAGTTCTTC. Translation gives CASSYFRTSGKTEQFF.

The genes are TRBV10-3 and TRBJ2-3; tentatively, D is TRBD1 (5 bases). V lost 7 bases and J 2 bases, leaving 13 bases between the germline ends. The CDR3 covers 14 residues. Germline values: CDR1 ENHRY, CDR2 SYGVKD. CDR3 nucleotide sequence: TGTGCCATCACCTCAGGGCTATTCACAGATACGCAGTATTTT. Its translation: CAITSGLFTDTQYF.

This clone was seen only a few times. The rearrangement links TRBV11-2 to TRBJ2-6, with D maybe TRBD1 (6 bases). The CDR3 contains 17 residues. The germline gives CDR1 SGHAT, CDR2 FQNNGV. Deletions cut 5 bases from V and 2 bases from J, with 16 bases between. CDR3 nucleotides: TGTGCCAGCAGCCCCTGGGACACCTGGACTGGGGCCAACGTCCTGACTTTC. It yields the protein CASSPWDTWTGANVLTF.

This chain connects TRBV7-9 to TRBJ1-2, with 10 bases aligning to TRBD1. The J segment lost 8 bases and the V segment lost 5 bases, leaving 11 bases of the junction unmatched. Germline-derived CDR1 and CDR2 are SEHNR and FQNEAQ (reference sequence). This CDR3 has 15 amino acids. CDR3 in DNA: TGTGCCAGCAGCGACAGGGGGCGGTTTGTAGTCGGCTACACCTTC. This codes for CASSDRGRFVVGYTF.

This clone showed up just once. The chain combines TRBV7-9 with TRBJ1-2; unclear D gene. CDR1 and CDR2 from the germline V gene are SEHNR and FQNEAQ (reference sequence). The CDR3 sequence is 15 residues long. The ends were cut back, 5 bases at V and 8 bases at J, with 21 bases in the middle. The CDR3 DNA follows: TGTGCCAGCAGCCCTGACACGGGGAAGGCGAAGGGCTACACCTTC. Protein sequence: CASSPDTGKAKGYTF.